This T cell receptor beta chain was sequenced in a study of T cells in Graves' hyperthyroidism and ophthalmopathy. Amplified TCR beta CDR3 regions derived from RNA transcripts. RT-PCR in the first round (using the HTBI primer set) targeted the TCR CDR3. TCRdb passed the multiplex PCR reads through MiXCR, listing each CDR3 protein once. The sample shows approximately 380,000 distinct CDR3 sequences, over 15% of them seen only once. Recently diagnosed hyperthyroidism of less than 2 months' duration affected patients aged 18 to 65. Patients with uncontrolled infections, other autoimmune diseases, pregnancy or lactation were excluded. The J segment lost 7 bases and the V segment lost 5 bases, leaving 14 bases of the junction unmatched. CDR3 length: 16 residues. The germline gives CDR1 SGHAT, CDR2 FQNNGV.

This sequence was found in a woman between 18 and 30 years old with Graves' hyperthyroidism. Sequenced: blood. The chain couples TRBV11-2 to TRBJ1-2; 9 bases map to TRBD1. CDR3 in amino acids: CASSLLPPTGGGGYTF. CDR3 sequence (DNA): TGTGCCAGCAGCCTCCTACCGCCGACAGGGGGGGGTGGCTACACCTTC.